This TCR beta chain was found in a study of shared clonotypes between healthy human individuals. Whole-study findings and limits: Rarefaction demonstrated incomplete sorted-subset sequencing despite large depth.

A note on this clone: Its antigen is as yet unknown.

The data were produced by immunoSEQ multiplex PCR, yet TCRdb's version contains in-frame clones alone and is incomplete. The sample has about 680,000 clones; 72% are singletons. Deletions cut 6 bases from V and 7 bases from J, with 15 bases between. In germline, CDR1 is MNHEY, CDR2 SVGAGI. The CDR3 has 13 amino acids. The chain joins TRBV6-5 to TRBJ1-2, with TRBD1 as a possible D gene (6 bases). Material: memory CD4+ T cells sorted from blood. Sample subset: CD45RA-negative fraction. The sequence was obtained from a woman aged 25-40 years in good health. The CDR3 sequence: CASSPTGRGGYTF. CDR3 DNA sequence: TGTGCCAGCAGCCCAACAGGGCGGGGTGGCTACACCTTC.